The source of this T cell receptor beta chain is a study of CD8+ T cells in alopecia areata (dated by TCRdb to between 2018 and 2020). In terms of the full investigation: Treated patients were enrolled in an open-label pilot trial of oral tofacitinib, 5 to 10 mg twice daily, for moderate-to-severe alopecia areata. RNA was extracted with the PAXgene miRNA kit for fixed scalp, the miRNeasy kit for PBMCs, and the RNeasy kit for mouse skin. In humans, TCRbeta sequencing was performed on scalp tissue and on sorted CD4+ and CD8+ peripheral blood T cells from healthy controls and from patients with patchy or totalis/universalis alopecia areata. Disease severity in treated patients was measured with the SALT score, which quantifies the percentage of affected scalp surface area. Scalp clonality was compared across normal scalp (n=4), patchy alopecia areata scalp (n=8), and alopecia totalis/universalis scalp (n=8). To study T cell clonal expansion in alopecia areata, the researchers applied high-throughput TCRbeta sequencing to both the C3H/HeJ mouse model and human patients. Biopsies were taken from tofacitinib-treated patients at baseline and again at 4 and 24 weeks into treatment, and several of those patients also had a later scalp biopsy. Tofacitinib was administered for 6 to 18 months, and 6 months of follow-up off drug were then conducted to assess delayed response and recurrence. immunoSEQ multiplex PCR using 35 Vbeta forward primers and 13 Jbeta reverse primers was used to amplify TCRbeta CDR3 regions.

Preparation of the library involved the immunoSEQ multiplex PCR assay. For TCR sequencing, RNA was extracted from every sample and reverse transcribed into cDNA to serve as template. SuperScript III was used for first-strand cDNA synthesis, primed with a 2:1 mix of oligo-dT and random hexamers. A synthetic immune receptor repertoire was used to assess amplification bias, and residual bias was removed computationally. As for the authors' bioinformatics: Raw reads were preprocessed for error removal, and CDR3 was defined according to IMGT conventions as running from the conserved cysteine to phenylalanine. To get clonality, Shannon entropy was normalized by log2 of the number of productive unique TCRs and the result was subtracted from 1. Scalp TCRbeta sequences were cross-referenced with sorted blood CD4 and CD8 repertoires so that the CD4 or CD8 identity of scalp clones could be inferred. This is the immuneACCESS table as TCRdb keeps it, with only in-frame sequences that have V and J called. A part of the clones is gone; compared with another copy, unresolved V genes explain less than half, and the rest is unexplained. V and J calls and clone size are given by that table; D and trimming were obtained from the DNA. The sample table shows 200,000 to 250,000 clones, and about 58% are seen once. The ten largest clones add up to approximately 1.4% of the sample.

The CDR3 runs 13 amino acids, cysteine and phenylalanine included. CDR3 DNA is the only sequence kept; it has 39 bases, read in frame from the first base. In the germline V gene, CDR1 corresponds to SGHTA and CDR2 to FQGNSA. V is trimmed back by 0 bases and J by 9 bases, and the junction contains 3 bases that no gene match accounts for. Sample time point, as interpreted from the label and publication: less than five weeks on oral tofacitinib. What the treatment or condition label conveys for this sample: oral pan-JAK inhibitor, 5-10 mg twice daily. Lesional scalp punch biopsies and peripheral blood were collected from alopecia areata patients. PBMCs were isolated by density centrifugation and stained for CD3, CD4 and CD8, after which CD4+ and CD8+ T cells were sorted on a FACSAria. This clone has just a few counts. Its cognate antigen has yet to be identified. Base qualities were left out, and no much larger clone turns up one base away.

Study-level results and caveats: Unlike mouse skin, which is dominated by gammadelta T cells, normal human skin has resident alphabeta T cells that are also sequenced, and this complicates analysis of the scalp TCR repertoire. With tofacitinib, both scalp clonality and the number of expanded CD8+ clones among the top 100 scalp clones went down significantly. The treated cohort was small, with a single nonresponder, so links between baseline CD8+ expansion and response need larger studies. During tofacitinib treatment, many expanded lesional clones remained in scalp and blood, and this persistence may partly explain relapse after treatment is stopped. Shared TCR sequences between patients were less evident than in mice, which may be partly attributable to HLA diversity in the patient population. Compared with normal scalp, lesional scalp had higher clonality and more expanded CD8+ clones, particularly in alopecia totalis/universalis, a pattern that suggests antigenic drive.

This sample comprised CD4+ T cells sorted from blood, obtained at week 4, from a patient treated with tofacitinib. This TCR was recovered from a human donor with alopecia areata. This sequence uses TRBV7-2 and TRBJ1-1, with 8 middle bases fitting TRBD1. The DNA sequence is as follows: TGTGCCAGCAGCTTAGCGCAGGGGGCGCAAGCTTTCTTT. It codes for CASSLAQGAQAFF.